This T cell receptor beta chain was documented in a study of human thymus T cells. The repertoire was sequenced with immunoSEQ multiplex PCR; TCRdb's copy has only in-frame clones and lacks some. The sample contains some 120,000 clones, 90% to 95% of which appear only once. As for this clone: Its antigen is still unknown.

The length of the CDR3 is 18 residues. V was pared by 7 bases and J by 0 bases, with 12 bases of the junction left unmatched. Germline CDR1 reads LGHNT; CDR2 reads FRNRAP. Thymus pieces cut out during corrective heart surgery were the tissue that was used. Study-level points and caveats: Unrelated individuals had highly overlapping thymic repertoires, as reported in related research. Within thymic and blood repertoires, V and J gene usage appeared to be biased.

The sequenced sample consisted of thymus tissue. The chain links TRBV12-5 to TRBJ1-3; TRBD1 matches 10 bases. This receptor was taken from a boy under two years old with a congenital heart defect but otherwise immunologically healthy. The CDR3 spells CASVTRQGARDSGNTIYF. In nucleotides, the CDR3 is TGTGCTAGTGTTACAAGACAGGGGGCGCGGGACTCTGGAAACACCATATATTTT. The whole variable domain, filled in from reference TRBV12-5 and TRBJ1-3, reads DARVTQTPRHKVTEMGQEVTMRCQPILGHNTVFWYRQTMMQGLELLAYFRNRAPLDDSGMPKDRFSAEMPDATLATLKIQPSEPRDSAVYFCASVTRQGARDSGNTIYFGEGSWLTVV.